A selection of T cell receptor beta chains follows, all from one sample in a study of control samples from healthy donors and cancer patients. TCRdb keeps only in-frame clones here, not all; method: immunoSEQ multiplex PCR. The table shows about 71,000 clones, with just under 90% occurring only once. Sequences were obtained from PBMCs. The receptors were gathered from a man aged 55 to 69 with lung cancer. Both conserved end residues are part of each CDR3. D genes are given only for firm matches. Size is omitted from some rows. Given values are once, few, many or a class for expanded clones.

clone size,J gene,CDR3 length,D gene,V gene,CDR3 DNA,CDR3 protein
-,TRBJ1-4,15,-,TRBV5-5,TGTGCCAGCAGCCTAATGGGGCCTGCTAATGAAAAACTGTTTTTT,CASSLMGPANEKLFF
-,TRBJ1-5,14,TRBD1,TRBV27,TGTGCCAGCAGGGGACAGGTCGGGAATCAGCCCCAGCATTTT,CASRGQVGNQPQHF
-,TRBJ2-3,16,-,TRBV7-9,TGTGCCAGCAGCTTAGGTATCAGGACTAGCACAGATACGCAGTATTTT,CASSLGIRTSTDTQYF
-,TRBJ2-2,20,-,TRBV2,TGTGCCAGCAGTGGAGGAGAACCTAGCGCGAGCTTCCCGAACACCGGGGAGCTGTTTTTT,CASSGGEPSASFPNTGELFF
-,TRBJ1-1,13,TRBD1,TRBV25-1,TGTGCCAGCGGACAGGGGGCGAACACTGAAGCTTTCTTT,CASGQGANTEAFF
-,TRBJ2-5,13,-,TRBV5-1,TGCGCCAGCAGCTTCGGGGTCGGAGAGACCCAGTACTTC,CASSFGVGETQYF
-,TRBJ2-1,13,-,TRBV2,TGTGCCAGCAGTGACAAGGGTTACAATGAGCAGTTCTTC,CASSDKGYNEQFF
-,TRBJ1-5,16,-,TRBV4-1,TGCGCCAGCAGCCAGACAGGACCTTATAGCAATCAGCCCCAGCATTTT,CASSQTGPYSNQPQHF
-,TRBJ1-2,14,TRBD1,TRBV20-1,TGCAGTGCTAGTATTGGACAGGGTATATTTGGCTACACCTTC,CSASIGQGIFGYTF
-,TRBJ1-4,18,TRBD1,TRBV5-4,TGTGCCAGCAGTTCGACGCGGGCAGGGGGGATGGCTAATGAAAAACTGTTTTTT,CASSSTRAGGMANEKLFF
-,TRBJ2-7,14,-,TRBV30,TGTGCCTGGAGTTTCGGGACACTTGCCTACGAGCAGTACTTC,CAWSFGTLAYEQYF
few,TRBJ1-4,14,TRBD1,TRBV29-1,TGCAGCGTTGGGAGGACAGGAGTAGGCGAAAAACTGTTTTTT,CSVGRTGVGEKLFF
once,TRBJ2-3,16,-,TRBV7-2,TGTGCCAGCAGCGCCCAACCGGGACTCGGCACAGATACGCAGTATTTT,CASSAQPGLGTDTQYF
-,TRBJ2-3,14,TRBD2,TRBV5-1,TGCGCCAGCAGCTTTAGCGGGGGGGCAGATACGCAGTATTTT,CASSFSGGADTQYF
-,TRBJ1-4,15,TRBD1,TRBV10-2,TGCGCCAGCAGTGAGCCCCGGGACAGCAATGAAAAACTGTTTTTT,CASSEPRDSNEKLFF
-,TRBJ2-2,16,-,TRBV2,TGTGCCAGCAGCCCCGCCGGGACTCCTCTTCGCGGGGAGCTGTTTTTT,CASSPAGTPLRGELFF
-,TRBJ2-1,16,TRBD2,TRBV6-4,TGTGCCAGCAGTGAAGTGGAGCGGGGGGGTTACAATGAGCAGTTCTTC,CASSEVERGGYNEQFF
-,TRBJ2-7,16,TRBD2,TRBV5-1,TGCGCCAGCAGCTCCAAGGTAGCGGGGGGGCCTCTCGAGCAGTACTTC,CASSSKVAGGPLEQYF
-,TRBJ2-5,15,TRBD2,TRBV6-6,TGTGCCAGCAGTTACACGCTAGCGGGCCAAGAGACCCAGTACTTC,CASSYTLAGQETQYF
-,TRBJ1-4,13,TRBD1,TRBV5-4,TGTACCAGCAGCTTGGACAGGGAGGGGAAACTGTTTTTT,CTSSLDREGKLFF
few,TRBJ1-6,15,TRBD1,TRBV7-8,TGTGCCAGCAGCTTAGGGGAACAGGGGAAGGTACCCCTCCACTTT,CASSLGEQGKVPLHF
few,TRBJ1-2,13,-,TRBV14,TGTGCCAGCAGCCAAGAGACAAGGGGCGGCTACACCTTC,CASSQETRGGYTF
-,TRBJ2-2,15,TRBD2,TRBV10-3,TGTGCCATCAGTGATACGGGGGGGCGGAACGGGGAGCTGTTTTTT,CAISDTGGRNGELFF
-,TRBJ2-6,16,TRBD1,TRBV11-1,TGTGCCAGCAGCGACAGGGGTAGCCCTGGGGCCAACGTCCTGACTTTC,CASSDRGSPGANVLTF
-,TRBJ2-5,15,-,TRBV4-1,TGCGCCAGCAGCCCCCAGGTCCCAGGCGTTGGGACCCAGTACTTC,CASSPQVPGVGTQYF
-,TRBJ2-4,16,-,TRBV11-3,TGTGCCAGCAGCAGGCGACCAGGGTGGGGAGAGGACATTCAGTACTTC,CASSRRPGWGEDIQYF
-,TRBJ1-6,15,TRBD1,TRBV5-6,TGTGCCAGCAGCGTATCGGACAGGGATAATTCACCCCTCCACTTT,CASSVSDRDNSPLHF
-,TRBJ1-1,15,-,TRBV3-1/TRBV3-2,TGTGCCAGCAGCCAACGTGGCGAGGGCATGGTTTTGGCTTTCTTT,CASSQRGEGMVLAFF
-,TRBJ1-6,15,TRBD1,TRBV7-8,TGTGCCAGCAGCCCGAGGACAGGGGGCAATTCACCCCTCCACTTT,CASSPRTGGNSPLHF
-,TRBJ1-1,17,-,TRBV7-9,TGTGCCAGCAGTCCGGCCGAAACAGGACTAATGAGCACTGAAGCTTTCTTT,CASSPAETGLMSTEAFF
-,TRBJ2-2,17,TRBD1,TRBV5-8,TGTGCCAGCAGCTTGGTTCACAGGGGCCGGAACACCGGGGAGCTGTTTTTT,CASSLVHRGRNTGELFF
-,TRBJ2-3,15,TRBD2,TRBV5-1,TGCGCCAGCAGGGTTTTAGCGGGCAACACAGATACGCAGTATTTT,CASRVLAGNTDTQYF
-,TRBJ2-3,14,TRBD2,TRBV29-1,TGCAGCGTTGGAGTGGCGGGGGGGGTAGATACGCAGTATTTT,CSVGVAGGVDTQYF
once,TRBJ2-2,15,TRBD1,TRBV29-1,TGCAGCGTTCCACCGGGACAGGGGGCTTCCGGGGAGCTGTTTTTT,CSVPPGQGASGELFF
-,TRBJ1-2,14,-,TRBV27,TGTGCCAGCATGGATAACGGGGCCTCCTATGGCTACACCTTC,CASMDNGASYGYTF
-,TRBJ1-6,15,-,TRBV5-6,TGTGCCAGCAGCTTGGGGTCCTGGAAGAATTCACCCCTCCACTTT,CASSLGSWKNSPLHF
once,TRBJ2-5,15,-,TRBV7-2,TGTGCCAGCAGCTTAGCGAATATAGGCTTAGAGACCCAGTACTTC,CASSLANIGLETQYF
-,TRBJ2-3,15,-,TRBV29-1,TGCAGCGTTGAAACACTCCGGGAAAGCACAGATACGCAGTATTTT,CSVETLRESTDTQYF
-,TRBJ2-5,14,-,TRBV5-1,TGCGCCAGCAGACCCAGCAAACCACAAGAGACCCAGTACTTC,CASRPSKPQETQYF
few,TRBJ1-5,16,TRBD1,TRBV4-1,TGCGCCAGCAGCCTGGGACAGGGAATCCGCAATCAGCCCCAGCATTTT,CASSLGQGIRNQPQHF
-,TRBJ1-5,13,-,TRBV7-8,TGTGCCAGCAGCCGCGACAGCAATCAGCCCCAGCATTTT,CASSRDSNQPQHF
-,TRBJ2-3,13,-,TRBV24-1,TGTGCCACCAGTGATTGGAGGACAGATACGCAGTATTTT,CATSDWRTDTQYF
-,TRBJ1-1,13,-,TRBV10-1,TGCGCCAGCAGTGTCGCTAGGAACACTGAAGCTTTCTTT,CASSVARNTEAFF
-,TRBJ2-5,14,-,TRBV24-1,TGTGCCACCAGTAACCACAGGGACCAAGAGACCCAGTACTTC,CATSNHRDQETQYF
few,TRBJ1-5,14,TRBD1,TRBV6-1,TGTGCCAGCAGTGAAGGACAGGGGGCTCAGCCCCAGCATTTT,CASSEGQGAQPQHF
-,TRBJ1-1,13,-,TRBV25-1,TGTGCCACCAAGGGCCCGCTTATCACTGAAGCTTTCTTT,CATKGPLITEAFF
-,TRBJ2-7,14,-,TRBV3-1/TRBV3-2,TGTGCCAGCAGCTACAGACAGGAGGACCACGAGCAGTACTTC,CASSYRQEDHEQYF
-,TRBJ2-2,19,TRBD1,TRBV5-1,TGCGCCAGCAGCTCCGCGGGACAGGGTTCTCTCGCTGGCACCGGGGAGCTGTTTTTT,CASSSAGQGSLAGTGELFF